This TCR beta chain was documented in a study of shared clonotypes between healthy human individuals. At deep level, the assay was performed. With ten immunoSEQ deep assay plates, unsorted PBMC DNA underwent sequencing. Sequencing was performed with immunoSEQ multiplex PCR; in TCRdb, only in-frame clones are kept and a portion is missing. The sample consists of around 510,000 clones, roughly 72% of them appearing once. Genomic DNA, for the unsorted samples, came from tens of millions of PBMCs. Germline-derived CDR1 and CDR2 are SGHTA and FQGNSA. The CDR3 runs to 14 residues. Trimming cost V 1 base and J 4 bases; bases outside gene matches: 3.

Sequencing was carried out using PBMCs. The sequence derives from a woman aged 40 to 49 in good health. Some clones in this sample may be carry-over from other donors' samples. The chain has TRBV7-2 and TRBJ1-1; 7 nucleotides agree with TRBD1. The CDR3 DNA sequence: TGTGCCAGCAGCTTAGGTCAGGGGGTCACTGAAGCTTTCTTT. Protein product: CASSLGQGVTEAFF.